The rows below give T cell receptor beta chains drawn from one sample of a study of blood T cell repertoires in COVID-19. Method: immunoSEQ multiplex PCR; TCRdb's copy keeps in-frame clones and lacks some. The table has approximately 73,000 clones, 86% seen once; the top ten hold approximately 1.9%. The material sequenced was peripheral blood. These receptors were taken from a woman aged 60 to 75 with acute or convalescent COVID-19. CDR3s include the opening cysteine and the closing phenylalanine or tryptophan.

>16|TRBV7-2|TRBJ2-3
CASSPLAGVITDTQYF
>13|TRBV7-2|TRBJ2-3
CASSFSSTDTQYF
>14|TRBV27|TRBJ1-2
CASSLSPDTYGYTF
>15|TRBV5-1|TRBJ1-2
CASSRDPYGNYGYTF
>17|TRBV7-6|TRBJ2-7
CASSNRGNSGTSYEQYF
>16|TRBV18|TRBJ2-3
CASSPTTAISTDTQYF
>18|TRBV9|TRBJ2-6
CASSVAGTANSGANVLTF
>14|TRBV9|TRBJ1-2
CASSVEQGAGGYTF
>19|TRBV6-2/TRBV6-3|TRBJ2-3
CASSFVLAGGRDGTDTQYF
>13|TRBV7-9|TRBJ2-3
CASSLGGTNTQYF
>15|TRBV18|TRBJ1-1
CASSPTDSAYTEAFF
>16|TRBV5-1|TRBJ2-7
CASSLGSRDRGYEQYF
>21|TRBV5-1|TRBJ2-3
CASSLIRTFEASGVLTDTQYF
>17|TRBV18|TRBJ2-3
CASSPRGTSGSIDTQYF
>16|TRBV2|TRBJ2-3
CASSDAMGGWTDTQYF
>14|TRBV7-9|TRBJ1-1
CASSLEAREAEAFF
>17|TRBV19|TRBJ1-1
CASTPWSAGEENTEAFF
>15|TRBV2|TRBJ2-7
CASSEDGSGAYEQYF
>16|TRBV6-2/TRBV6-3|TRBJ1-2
CASTPLTGLDGYGYTF
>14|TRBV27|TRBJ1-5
CASSFDRGRQPQHF
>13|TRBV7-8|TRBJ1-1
CASSLFRGTEAFF
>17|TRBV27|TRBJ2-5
CASSPFHIARGQETQYF
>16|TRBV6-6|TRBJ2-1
CASSPMREARDNEQFF
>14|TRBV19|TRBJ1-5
CASSTKTGAQPQHF
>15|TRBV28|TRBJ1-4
CASSLTGLGNEKLFF
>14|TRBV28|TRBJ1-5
CASSPPRMVQPQHF
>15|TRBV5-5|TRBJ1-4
CASSVPGTGGEKLFF
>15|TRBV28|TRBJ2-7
CASSPLRGDIYEQYF
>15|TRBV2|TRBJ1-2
CASNLQGVGGYGYTF
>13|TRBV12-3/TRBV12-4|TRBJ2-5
CASSYPGVETQYF
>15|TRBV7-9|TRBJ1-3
CASSFRDFSGNTIYF
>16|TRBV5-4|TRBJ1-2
CASSLRLTGRGYGYTF
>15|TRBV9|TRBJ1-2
CASSVEAQGGIGYTF
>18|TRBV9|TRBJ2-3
CASSVSTRGGYSTDTQYF
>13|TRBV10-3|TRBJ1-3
CAISEGVGNTIYF
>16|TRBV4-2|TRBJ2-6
CASSQATSAGANVLTF
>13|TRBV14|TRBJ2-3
CASSQGTEGTQYF
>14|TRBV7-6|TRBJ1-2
CASSPRVGWYGYTF
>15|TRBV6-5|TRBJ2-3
CASSRQGRSTDTQYF
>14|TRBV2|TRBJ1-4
CASSKGPLQEKLFF
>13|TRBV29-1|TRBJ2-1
CSVSGGGYNEQFF